This entry lists 30 T cell receptor beta chains sequenced from one sample in a study of early T cells in non-severe SARS-CoV-2 infection. A single record per CDR3 protein comes from TCRdb applying MiXCR to the 5' RACE reads. The sample includes about 46,000 distinct CDR3 sequences, more than 4.5% of them seen just once. The sequenced sample was whole blood, obtained at baseline. Source of these receptors: an adult who was a healthcare worker with PCR-confirmed SARS-CoV-2 infection or an uninfected control (not recorded which).

This clonotype has at least ten counts. The chain combines TRBV11-3 with TRBJ2-7; the match to TRBD1 covers 10 bases. Germline CDR1 reads SGHNT; CDR2 reads YENEEA. Trimming at V came to 5 bases and at J to 2 bases, leaving 6 bases not matched to a gene. The CDR3 sequence is 15 residues long. In DNA, the CDR3 is TGTGCCAGCAGCCCTGGGACAGGGGAGACCTACGAGCAGTACTTC. Protein sequence: CASSPGTGETYEQYF.

This clonotype was picked up many times. The chain has TRBV28 and TRBJ2-7; D is uncertain. In germline, CDR1 is MDHEN, CDR2 SYDVKM. Trimming shortened V by 5 bases and J by 3 bases, and 8 bases separated the two germline ends. This CDR3 has 12 amino acids. For the CDR3, the DNA is TGTGCCAGCAGTCTCCCCCTCTACGAGCAGTACTTC. Its translation is CASSLPLYEQYF.

The chain employs TRBV9 and TRBJ1-2; D uncertain. With 0 bases removed from V and 7 bases from J, the gap between germline ends came to 16 bases. There are 15 residues in the CDR3. CDR1 and CDR2 (germline): SGDLS, YYNGEE. CDR3 region: CASSVDGRAVSGYTF. The CDR3 nucleotides read TGTGCCAGCAGCGTAGATGGGAGGGCAGTCTCTGGCTACACCTTC. The full variable domain, completed using reference TRBV9 and TRBJ1-2, is DSGVTQTPKHLITATGQRVTLRCSPRSGDLSVYWYQQSLDQGLQFLIQYYNGEERAKGNILERFSAQQFPDLHSELNLSSLELGDSALYFCASSVDGRAVSGYTFGSGTRLTVV.

This clonotype was found a few times. Here the CDR3 reads CSARTGMNTGELFF. The CDR3 DNA reads as TGCAGTGCCCGGACAGGGATGAACACCGGGGAGCTGTTTTTT. J is TRBJ2-2 and V is TRBV20-1; TRBD1 matches 8 bases. The CDR3 spans 14 residues. Germline lookup yields CDR1 DFQATT and CDR2 SNEGSKA (reference sequence). The V segment lost 6 bases and the J segment 1 base; nucleotides outside the gene matches: 4.

In this sample, this clonotype turned up many times. The rearrangement uses TRBV11-2 and TRBJ2-1; 7 bases map to TRBD1. This CDR3 is 13 amino acids long. Per the germline V gene, CDR1 is SGHAT and CDR2 is FQNNGV. Trimming took 5 bases from V and 8 from J; bases not matched to a gene: 6. CDR3 nucleotide sequence: TGTGCCAGCAGCCCGTATACAGGGGATGAGCAGTTCTTC. Amino acid sequence: CASSPYTGDEQFF.

This clonotype appeared a single time. The chain uses TRBV25-1 and TRBJ2-2; D uncertain. With 1 base removed from V and 5 bases from J, the gap between germline ends came to 2 bases. Germline assignment: CDR1 MGHDK and CDR2 SYGVNS. CDR3 length: 12 residues. This CDR3 is CASSELTGELFF. The CDR3 region has the DNA TGTGCCAGCAGTGAATTGACCGGGGAGCTGTTTTTT.

The V gene is TRBV27, the J gene TRBJ2-7; tentative D call: TRBD1 (6 bases). The germline gives CDR1 MNHEY, CDR2 SMNVEV (reference sequence). The V and J ends lost 5 bases and 1 base respectively, with 12 bases between them. The CDR3 has 14 amino acids. CDR3 DNA: TGTGCCAGCAGTGACTTGGACAGATCCTACGAGCAGTACTTC. As protein: CASSDLDRSYEQYF.

The rearrangement uses TRBV29-1 and TRBJ2-7, with D hard to call. The V gene lost 4 bases and the J gene lost 7 bases, with 11 bases spanning the gap. Germline V gene data show CDR1 as SQVTM and CDR2 as ANQGSEA. The CDR3 extends over 11 amino acids. DNA for the CDR3: TGCAGCGTTGCTATCAAGGGAGAGCAGTACTTC. This encodes CSVAIKGEQYF.

There are many counts of this clonotype. V and J are TRBV19 and TRBJ2-5; 7 nucleotides line up with TRBD1. The germline V gene encodes CDR1 LNHDA and CDR2 SQIVND (reference sequence). V was pared by 6 bases and J by 7 bases, with 14 bases of the junction left unmatched. The CDR3 runs 15 residues. The CDR3 loop reads CASRCRDRLRGTQYF. Written as DNA, the CDR3 is TGTGCCAGTAGATGCCGGGACAGACTCCGGGGGACCCAGTACTTC. Full variable domain (missing parts from reference TRBV19 and TRBJ2-5): DGGITQSPKYLFRKEGQNVTLSCEQNLNHDAMYWYRQDPGQGLRLIYYSQIVNDFQKGDIAEGYSVSREKKESFPLTVTSAQKNPTAFYLCASRCRDRLRGTQYFGPGTRLLVL.

This clonotype came up many times. The chain carries TRBV4-1 and TRBJ2-7, with TRBD2 identical over 11 bases. CDR1 and CDR2 from the germline V gene are MGHRA and YSYEKL. The CDR3 is 17 amino acids. V lost 0 bases to trimming and J lost 6 bases; unmatched junction nucleotides: 10. The CDR3 DNA sequence: TGCGCCAGCAGCCAAGATTCACTAGCGGGAGTGAACGGCGAGCAGTACTTC. Translating gives CASSQDSLAGVNGEQYF.

This clonotype came up a few times. V usage is TRBV19 and J usage is TRBJ2-6; D perhaps matches TRBD2 (6 bases). The CDR3 is 16 residues long. Germline V gene sequence: CDR1 LNHDA, CDR2 SQIVND (reference sequence). V shed 5 bases and J shed 0 bases, with 11 bases lying between them. The DNA of the CDR3 is TGTGCCAGTAGTTCGGACGGGGGCTCTGGGGCCAACGTCCTGACTTTC. This translates into CASSSDGGSGANVLTF.

This clonotype was observed at least ten times. This chain connects TRBV7-9 to TRBJ1-1; no reliable D call. Germline V gene data show CDR1 as SEHNR and CDR2 as FQNEAQ (reference sequence). The CDR3 runs to 13 residues. Trimming took 4 bases from V and 1 from J, leaving 7 bases between them. The CDR3 DNA is TGTGCCAGCAGCTCCCTTGCGAACACTGAAGCTTTCTTT. Translated: CASSSLANTEAFF. Full variable domain (rest looked up from reference TRBV7-9 and TRBJ1-1): DTGVSQNPRHKITKRGQNVTFRCDPISEHNRLYWYRQTLGQGPEFLTYFQNEAQLEKSRLLSDRFSAERPKGSFSTLEIQRTEQGDSAMYLCASSSLANTEAFFGQGTRLTVV.

This clonotype has a count of ten or more. The chain links TRBV29-1 to TRBJ1-1, with TRBD1 matching 10 bases. This CDR3 has 13 residues. After removal of 1 base from V and 11 bases from J, the junction contained 7 bases not matched to a gene. Germline V gene sequence: CDR1 SQVTM, CDR2 ANQGSEA. CDR3 sequence: CSVEGGQGMRAFF. The CDR3 coding sequence is TGCAGCGTTGAAGGGGGACAGGGGATGCGGGCTTTCTTT. Combining the CDR3 with reference TRBV29-1 and TRBJ1-1 gives the whole variable domain SAVISQKPSRDICQRGTSLTIQCQVDSQVTMMFWYRQQPGQSLTLIATANQGSEATYESGFVIDKFPISRPNLTFSTLTVSNMSPEDSSIYLCSVEGGQGMRAFFGQGTRLTVV.

This clonotype was picked up many times. The V call is TRBV5-1, the J call TRBJ2-2, with 7 positions matching TRBD1. The trim removed 1 base at V and 5 bases at J, leaving 5 bases unmatched. The CDR3 is made up of 15 amino acids. Germline loops: CDR1 SGHRS, CDR2 YFSETQ. This CDR3 reads CASSLKGGDTGELFF. The CDR3 DNA reads as TGCGCCAGCAGCTTGAAAGGGGGCGATACCGGGGAGCTGTTTTTT.

V is TRBV7-9 and J is TRBJ2-1, with D possibly matching TRBD1 (5 bases). CDR1 is SEHNR, CDR2 FQNEAQ, per germline (reference sequence). The V gene lost 1 base and the J gene lost 5 bases, with 9 bases spanning the gap. This CDR3 is 14 amino acids long. The CDR3 DNA is TGTGCCAGCAGCTTAGGTGGGGCCGACAATGAGCAGTTCTTC. As protein: CASSLGGADNEQFF. The variable domain in full, completed from reference TRBV7-9 and TRBJ2-1, reads DTGVSQNPRHKITKRGQNVTFRCDPISEHNRLYWYRQTLGQGPEFLTYFQNEAQLEKSRLLSDRFSAERPKGSFSTLEIQRTEQGDSAMYLCASSLGGADNEQFFGPGTRLTVL.

The chain links TRBV11-2 to TRBJ2-3; TRBD2 agrees at 10 bases. Germline V gene data show CDR1 as SGHAT and CDR2 as FQNNGV. The V segment lost 5 bases and the J segment 2 bases; nucleotides outside the gene matches: 7. The CDR3 length is 16 residues. CDR3 region: CASSALAGVDTDTQYF. In DNA, the CDR3 is TGTGCCAGCAGCGCGCTAGCGGGAGTCGACACAGATACGCAGTATTTT.

This chain connects TRBV5-1 to TRBJ1-3, with TRBD1 as a possible D gene (6 bases). V was cut by 7 bases and J by 0 bases, with 20 bases left in between. Germline V gives CDR1 SGHRS, CDR2 YFSETQ. CDR3 length: 17 amino acids. CDR3 amino acids: CASRMEGGPISGNTIYF. CDR3 DNA: TGCGCCAGCCGCATGGAGGGGGGCCCGATCTCTGGAAACACCATATATTTT. The variable domain in full, with the rest retrieved from reference TRBV5-1 and TRBJ1-3, is KAGVTQTPRYLIKTRGQQVTLSCSPISGHRSVSWYQQTPGQGLQFLFEYFSETQRNKGNFPGRFSGRQFSNSRSEMNVSTLELGDSALYLCASRMEGGPISGNTIYFGEGSWLTVV.

Ten or more counts support this clonotype. This chain connects TRBV6-2 or TRBV6-3 to TRBJ2-1; maybe TRBD2 (6 bases). CDR1 and CDR2 (germline): MNHEY, SVGEGT. Trimming pared 7 bases from V and 3 bases from J, leaving 19 bases between. The CDR3 covers 16 residues. Written as DNA, the CDR3 is TGTGCCAGCACTTTCTCTGGAGGGAGCGGCTACAATGAGCAGTTCTTC. Encoded protein: CASTFSGGSGYNEQFF.

This clonotype has at least ten counts. The chain has TRBV4-1 and TRBJ2-3; D is possibly TRBD1 (6 bases). The CDR3 length is 15 residues. Trimming removed 3 bases from V and 2 bases from J, with 12 bases in between. CDR1 is MGHRA and CDR2 is YSYEKL in the germline V gene. The CDR3 bases are TGCGCCAGCAGCCATCCGGGACAAAACACAGATACGCAGTATTTT. This gives the protein CASSHPGQNTDTQYF.

This clonotype was counted ten times or more. CDR3 sequence: CSVLPGSNQPQHF. Here the CDR3 DNA reads TGCAGCGTTCTACCAGGGAGCAATCAGCCCCAGCATTTT. The chain links TRBV29-1 to TRBJ1-5, with D possibly matching TRBD1 (5 bases). In germline, CDR1 is SQVTM, CDR2 ANQGSEA. CDR3 size: 13 residues. Trimming removed 5 bases at V and 1 base at J, with 9 bases between.

There are many counts of this clonotype. The V call is TRBV10-3, the J call TRBJ2-7; tentative D call: TRBD1 (6 bases). Germline-derived CDR1 and CDR2 are ENHRY and SYGVKD. The CDR3 runs 13 residues. V lost 6 bases to trimming and J lost 4 bases, with 13 bases between them. In DNA, the CDR3 is TGTGCCATCAGAAGGACAGAGACTTACGAGCAGTACTTC. Translated, it gives CAIRRTETYEQYF.

This clonotype was detected many times. The chain joins TRBV12-3 or TRBV12-4 to TRBJ2-7; D call uncertain. CDR3 size: 14 residues. V was clipped by 6 bases and J by 4 bases, with 16 bases between them. The CDR3 DNA sequence: TGTGCCAGCAGCCAACTCCTTAAAGGGTACGAGCAGTACTTC. Translated: CASSQLLKGYEQYF.

This clonotype was picked up a small number of times. An end of the junction does not agree with germline; a read error may underlie this. The chain couples TRBV3-1 to TRBJ2-2, with 14 positions matching TRBD2. Germline V CDR1 and CDR2: LGHDT, YNNKEL (reference sequence). The CDR3 has 16 amino acids. The CDR3, as DNA: TGTGTCAGCAGCCCCGGACTAGCGGGAGGAGGCGGGGAGCTGTTTTTT. It translates to CVSSPGLAGGGGELFF.

The V and J genes are TRBV28 and TRBJ1-2; D may be TRBD1 (5 bases). This CDR3 region has 16 residues. Trimming left V 6 bases short and J 2 bases short, with 19 bases between. Germline CDR1 reads MDHEN; CDR2 reads SYDVKM. Here the CDR3 DNA reads TGTGCCAGCAGAAATCCCCCCCCGGGGCAGAACTATGGCTACACCTTC. Amino acids: CASRNPPPGQNYGYTF.

This clonotype was seen ten or more times. The chain uses TRBV5-1 and TRBJ2-1, with 11 nucleotides matching TRBD2. Looked up from germline, CDR1 is SGHRS and CDR2 is YFSETQ. CDR3 length: 13 amino acids. V gave up 0 bases and J gave up 16 bases; unmatched junction bases: 6. The DNA for the CDR3 is TGCGCCAGCAGCTTGGATCTAGCGGGAGGAAGTTTCTTC. Amino acids: CASSLDLAGGSFF. Based on the CDR3 plus reference TRBV5-1 and TRBJ2-1, the full variable domain is KAGVTQTPRYLIKTRGQQVTLSCSPISGHRSVSWYQQTPGQGLQFLFEYFSETQRNKGNFPGRFSGRQFSNSRSEMNVSTLELGDSALYLCASSLDLAGGSFFGPGTRLTVL.

This clonotype was seen more than once but under ten times. This chain joins TRBV6-5 and TRBJ1-1, with a tentative D call TRBD1 (6 bases). Trimming removed 2 bases at V and 4 bases at J, with 17 bases between. The CDR3 is 16 residues long. Per germline, CDR1 MNHEY and CDR2 SVGAGI. CDR3 sequence (DNA): TGTGCCAGCAGTTACAATAGTGGGGGCTGGGGCACTGAAGCTTTCTTT. The encoded protein is CASSYNSGGWGTEAFF.

The chain carries TRBV10-3 and TRBJ2-1; D is unresolved. Trimming removed 0 bases at V and 7 bases at J, with 1 base between. Germline values: CDR1 ENHRY, CDR2 SYGVKD. The CDR3 loop spans 11 amino acids. CDR3 sequence: CAISESNEQFF. CDR3 coding DNA: TGTGCCATCAGTGAGTCAAATGAGCAGTTCTTC.

This clonotype showed up many times. V gene TRBV12-3 or TRBV12-4 combines with J gene TRBJ2-1; no firm D call. The CDR3 extends over 14 amino acids. V was cut by 0 bases and J by 8 bases, with 11 bases left in between. As DNA, the CDR3 is TGTGCCAGCAGTTTAGCACGGAGCTTCGATGAGCAGTTCTTC. Protein: CASSLARSFDEQFF.

CDR3 loop: CASSPTEVYNEQFF. The CDR3 nucleotides read TGTGCCAGCAGTCCAACGGAGGTTTACAATGAGCAGTTCTTC. The chain links TRBV27 to TRBJ2-1, with D perhaps matching TRBD2 (5 bases). Germline assignment: CDR1 MNHEY and CDR2 SMNVEV (reference sequence). V lost 5 bases and J 4 bases, leaving 12 bases between the germline ends. This CDR3 has 14 residues.

This clonotype was detected many times. The rearrangement joins TRBV6-1 to TRBJ1-3; 7 bases map to TRBD1. CDR3 length: 16 residues. Germline loops: CDR1 MNHNS, CDR2 SASEGT. V was pared by 4 bases and J by 1 base, with 7 bases of the junction left unmatched. CDR3 amino acids: CASSVQSGQSGNTIYF. CDR3 nucleotides: TGTGCCAGCAGTGTTCAATCGGGACAGTCTGGAAACACCATATATTTT.